This is a list of T cell receptor beta chains from one sample in a study of CD8+CD57+ T cells in acquired aplastic anemia. TCRdb independently ran MiXCR on the reads; one entry per CDR3 protein. The sample contains more than 250,000 distinct CDR3 sequences, 45% to 70% of which appear only once. Sequencing input: sorted CD4+, CD8+, or CD8+CD57+ T cells (not recorded which) from PBMCs. These receptors all come from a human donor with severe aplastic anemia or a healthy control (not recorded which). CDR3s include the opening cysteine and the closing phenylalanine or tryptophan. D genes are given only for firm matches. Expanded clones get a size class; other rows say once, few or many, or leave the size out.

>TRBV7-2|TRBJ2-3|many|TRBD1
TGTGCCAGCAGCCCGAGGGGGGACAGGGCTAGCACAGATACGCAGTATTTT
CASSPRGDRASTDTQYF
>TRBV20-1|TRBJ2-2|-|TRBD2
TGCAGTGCGCCGCTAGCGGGAGAAGCGGCCGGGGAGCTGTTTTTT
CSAPLAGEAAGELFF
>TRBV15|TRBJ1-1|-|-
TGTGCCACCAGCAGAGATCGTAAGGGGCCCAGAGAGGCTTTCTTT
CATSRDRKGPREAFF
>TRBV7-8|TRBJ1-3|many|TRBD1
TGTGCCAGCAGCTTAGGCTGGGACAGGAGAAACACCATATATTTT
CASSLGWDRRNTIYF
>TRBV28|TRBJ1-6|many|TRBD1
TGTGCCAGCAGTTTATTGACAGGGGGGTCAACACCCCTCCACTTT
CASSLLTGGSTPLHF
>TRBV7-2|TRBJ1-6|-|-
TGTGCCAGCAGCCGGGATACCAGCTCCTATAATTCACCCCTCCACTTT
CASSRDTSSYNSPLHF
>TRBV7-2|TRBJ1-1|many|TRBD1
TGTGCCAGCAGCTTAACGGGACAGCTTGAAGCTTTCTTT
CASSLTGQLEAFF
>TRBV2|TRBJ2-1|-|-
TGTGCCAGTAGTGGGACCCATTCGGAGCAGTTCTTC
CASSGTHSEQFF
>TRBV29-1|TRBJ2-7|-|TRBD2
TGCAGCGTTGAAGGGACTAGCAGCTCCTACGAGCAGTACTTC
CSVEGTSSSYEQYF
>TRBV7-2|TRBJ2-1|-|TRBD2
TGTGCCAGCAGCTTAGGCGGGCTAGCGGGTTACAATGAGCAGTTCTTC
CASSLGGLAGYNEQFF
>TRBV9|TRBJ2-5|many|TRBD2
TGTGCCAGCAGTCCAACTAGCGTTGTTGGGGAGACCCAGTACTTC
CASSPTSVVGETQYF
>TRBV20-1|TRBJ2-7|-|-
TGCAGTGCTAGAGACGCGTTGGTAGGCCGGCATAGTTCCTACGAGCAGTACTTC
CSARDALVGRHSSYEQYF
>TRBV5-6|TRBJ1-6|-|-
TGTGCCAGCAGCTTGGCCGGGACTTTTTCACCCCTCCACTTT
CASSLAGTFSPLHF
>TRBV7-6|TRBJ2-7|few|TRBD2
TGTGCCAGCAGCTCGTCGCTTAGCGGGCGGAGCTCCTACGAGCAGTACTTC
CASSSSLSGRSSYEQYF
>TRBV20-1|TRBJ1-5|-|-
TGCAGTGCTAGGACCGAGTATAGCAATCAGCCCCAGCATTTT
CSARTEYSNQPQHF
>TRBV5-1|TRBJ2-3|few|TRBD1
TGCGCCAGCAGCGGACAGGGTAGCACAGATACGCAGTATTTT
CASSGQGSTDTQYF
>TRBV10-2|TRBJ2-5|many|TRBD1
TGCGCCAGCGGACGACAGGGCCAGGAGACCCAGTACTTC
CASGRQGQETQYF
>TRBV12-3/TRBV12-4|TRBJ1-2|many|-
TGTGCCAGCAGTTCCGGCCCACTAAGAGGCTACACCTTC
CASSSGPLRGYTF
>TRBV20-1|TRBJ1-2|-|-
TGCAGTCACTATGGCTACACCTTC
CSHYGYTF
>TRBV7-2|TRBJ1-2|-|-
TGTGCCAGCAGCCCGACGACTGCTGATTATGGCTACACCTTC
CASSPTTADYGYTF
>TRBV20-1|TRBJ2-2|-|-
TGCAGTGCTAGAGTTGCGGGCACCGGGGAGCTGTTTTTT
CSARVAGTGELFF
>TRBV20-1|TRBJ2-3|-|TRBD2
TGCAGTGCTAGGAAGGGACTAGCGGGTAGCAAAGATACGCAGTATTTT
CSARKGLAGSKDTQYF
>TRBV5-1|TRBJ2-5|many|-
TGCGCCAGCAGCTCCGGGACTCTCAAAGAGACCCAGTACTTC
CASSSGTLKETQYF
>TRBV15|TRBJ1-1|-|TRBD1
TGTGCCACCAGCAGAGAACCGGGACAGGGGTACATGAACACTGAAGCTTTCTTT
CATSREPGQGYMNTEAFF
>TRBV5-1|TRBJ1-1|once|-
TGCGCCAGCAGACAGGACACTGAAGCTTTCTTT
CASRQDTEAFF
>TRBV20-1|TRBJ2-5|many|TRBD1
TGCAGTGCTAGAGAAAGGACAGGGGCGGGAGAGACCCAGTACTTC
CSARERTGAGETQYF
>TRBV9|TRBJ2-7|-|TRBD2
TGTGCCAGCAGCGTAGAGGGCGGGAGGGCCCACGAGCAGTACTTC
CASSVEGGRAHEQYF
>TRBV20-1|TRBJ1-5|-|-
TGCAGGGCCCCGGGAGGACATCAGCCCCAGCATTTT
CRAPGGHQPQHF
>TRBV7-7|TRBJ2-5|-|-
TGTGCTAGCAGCGGCCCAGGGACCCAGTACTTC
CASSGPGTQYF
>TRBV5-1|TRBJ1-1|many|-
TGCGCCAGCAGCTTGGAGGTCAGCCTAAACACTGAAGCTTTCTTT
CASSLEVSLNTEAFF
>TRBV7-7|TRBJ2-1|-|-
TGTGCCAGCAGCTTAGACTGGGGAAACAATGAGCAGTTCTTC
CASSLDWGNNEQFF
>TRBV20-1|TRBJ2-1|many|-
TGCAGTGCTCCCCCCCCGGTAACCTACAATGAGCAGTTCTTC
CSAPPPVTYNEQFF
>TRBV2|TRBJ2-3|-|-
TGTGCCAGCAGTCTCGACAGGTCAATAGGACAAGATACGCAGTATTTT
CASSLDRSIGQDTQYF
>TRBV7-9|TRBJ2-3|many|-
TGTGCCAGCAGCCCTCCGACTAGGTTACTGGAAGATACGCAGTATTTT
CASSPPTRLLEDTQYF
>TRBV7-3|TRBJ2-2|-|TRBD2
TGTGCCAGCAGCCCGGGGACTAGCGGGGGGCGACTCCACACCGGGGAGCTGTTTTTT
CASSPGTSGGRLHTGELFF
>TRBV29-1|TRBJ1-3|-|TRBD1
TGCAGCGCTAATGGAGGGGGCGGAAACACCATATATTTT
CSANGGGGNTIYF
>TRBV20-1|TRBJ1-1|many|-
TGCAGTGCTAGAGATCAGAGAGCTGTGAACACTGAAGCTTTCTTT
CSARDQRAVNTEAFF
>TRBV3-1|TRBJ1-4|many|-
TGTGCCAGCAGCCAAGATAGGAGGGGAGGACTGTTTTTT
CASSQDRRGGLFF
>TRBV28|TRBJ2-7|many|-
TGTGCCTCGAGGGTGGCAGGTGCTAGGAACGAGCAGTACTTC
CASRVAGARNEQYF
>TRBV5-5|TRBJ1-4|many|TRBD1
TGTGCCAGCAGCTTGGGGACAGGGGGCGAAAAACTGTTTTTT
CASSLGTGGEKLFF